This T cell receptor (beta chain) was captured in a study of blood T cell repertoires in COVID-19. Self-reported history from a screening survey and questionnaire set each donor's cohort. The V gene's germline CDR1 is MDHEN and CDR2 SYDVKM. This CDR3 comprises 14 residues. V was pared by 8 bases and J by 2 bases, with 15 bases between. The table came from immunoSEQ multiplex PCR; TCRdb's copy has only in-frame clones and leaves some out. The sample yields 250,000 to 400,000 clones, around 90% seen once. Material for sequencing was PBMCs or T cells enriched from blood (not recorded which). This clonotype was sampled from a man aged 60-69 years who had recovered from COVID-19. The rearrangement uses TRBV28 and TRBJ1-1; weak D call: TRBD1 (5 bases). The CDR3 protein is CASRGFLSNTEAFF. The CDR3 DNA sequence: TGTGCCAGCCGGGGGTTTCTATCTAACACTGAAGCTTTCTTT.